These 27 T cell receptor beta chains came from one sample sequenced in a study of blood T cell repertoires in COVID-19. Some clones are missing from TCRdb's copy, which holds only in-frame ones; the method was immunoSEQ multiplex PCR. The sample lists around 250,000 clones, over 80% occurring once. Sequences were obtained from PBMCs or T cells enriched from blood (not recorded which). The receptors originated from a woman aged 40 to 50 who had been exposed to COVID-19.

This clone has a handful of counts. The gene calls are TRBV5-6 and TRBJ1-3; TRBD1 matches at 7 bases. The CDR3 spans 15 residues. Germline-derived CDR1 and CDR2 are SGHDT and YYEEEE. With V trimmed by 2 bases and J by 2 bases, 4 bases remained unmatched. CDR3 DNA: TGTGCCAGCAGCTTCGGGACAGAAGCTGGAAACACCATATATTTT. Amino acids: CASSFGTEAGNTIYF.

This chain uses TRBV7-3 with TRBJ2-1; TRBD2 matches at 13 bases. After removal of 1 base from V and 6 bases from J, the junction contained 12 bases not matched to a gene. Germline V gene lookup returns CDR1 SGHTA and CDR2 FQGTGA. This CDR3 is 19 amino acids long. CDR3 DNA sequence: TGTGCCAGCAGCTTAAACCAAAGGACTAGCGGGAGCCGGAGCAATGAGCAGTTCTTC. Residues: CASSLNQRTSGSRSNEQFF. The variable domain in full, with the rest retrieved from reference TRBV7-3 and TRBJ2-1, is GAGVSQTPSNKVTEKGKYVELRCDPISGHTALYWYRQSLGQGPEFLIYFQGTGAADDSGLPNDRFFAVRPEGSVSTLKIQRTERGDSAVYLCASSLNQRTSGSRSNEQFFGPGTRLTVL.

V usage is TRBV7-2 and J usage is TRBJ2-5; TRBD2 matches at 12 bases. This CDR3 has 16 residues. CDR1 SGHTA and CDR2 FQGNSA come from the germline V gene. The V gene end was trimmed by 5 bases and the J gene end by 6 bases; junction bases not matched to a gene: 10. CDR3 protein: CASSVGPTSGGKTQYF. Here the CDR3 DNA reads TGTGCCAGCAGCGTAGGCCCGACTAGCGGGGGAAAGACCCAGTACTTC.

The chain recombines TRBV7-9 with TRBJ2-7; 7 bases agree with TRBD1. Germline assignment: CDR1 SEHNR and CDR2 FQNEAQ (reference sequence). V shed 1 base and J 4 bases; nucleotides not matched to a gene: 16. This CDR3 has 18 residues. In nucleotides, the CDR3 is TGTGCCAGCAGCTTAGGAAACCCAAACCCCGGGACAGTATACGAGCAGTACGTC. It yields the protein CASSLGNPNPGTVYEQYV.

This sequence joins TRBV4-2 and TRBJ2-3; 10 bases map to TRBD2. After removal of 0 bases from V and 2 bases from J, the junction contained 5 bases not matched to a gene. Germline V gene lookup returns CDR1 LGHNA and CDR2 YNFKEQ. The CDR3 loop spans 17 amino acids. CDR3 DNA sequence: TGTGCCAGCAGCCAAGATACTAGCGGGATCACCACAGATACGCAGTATTTT. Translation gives CASSQDTSGITTDTQYF.

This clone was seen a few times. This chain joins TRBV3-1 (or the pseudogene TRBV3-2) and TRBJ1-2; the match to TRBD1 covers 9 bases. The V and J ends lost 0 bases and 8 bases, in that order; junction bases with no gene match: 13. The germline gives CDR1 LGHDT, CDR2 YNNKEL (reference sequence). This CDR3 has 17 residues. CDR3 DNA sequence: TGTGCCAGCAGCCAAGATCGTGAGGGACAGGGATGGGAGGGCTACACCTTC. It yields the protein CASSQDREGQGWEGYTF.

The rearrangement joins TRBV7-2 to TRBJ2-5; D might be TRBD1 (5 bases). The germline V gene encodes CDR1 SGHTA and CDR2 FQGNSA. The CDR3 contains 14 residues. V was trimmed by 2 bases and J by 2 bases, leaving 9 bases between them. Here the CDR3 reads CASSLFRAQETQYF. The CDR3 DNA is TGTGCCAGCAGCTTATTCAGGGCGCAAGAGACCCAGTACTTC.

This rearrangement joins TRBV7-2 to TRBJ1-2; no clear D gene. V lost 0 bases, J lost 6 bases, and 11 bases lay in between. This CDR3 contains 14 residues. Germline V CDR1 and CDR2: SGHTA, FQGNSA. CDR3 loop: CASSLAAGSDGYTF. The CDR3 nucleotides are TGTGCCAGCAGCTTAGCGGCGGGGAGTGATGGCTACACCTTC.

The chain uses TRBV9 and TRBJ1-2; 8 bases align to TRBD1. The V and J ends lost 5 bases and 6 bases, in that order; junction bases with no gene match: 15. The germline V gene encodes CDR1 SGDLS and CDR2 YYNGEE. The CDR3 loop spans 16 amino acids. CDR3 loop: CASRVGTGGSSDGYTF. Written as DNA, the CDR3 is TGTGCCAGCAGGGTGGGGACAGGCGGGTCATCTGATGGCTACACCTTC.

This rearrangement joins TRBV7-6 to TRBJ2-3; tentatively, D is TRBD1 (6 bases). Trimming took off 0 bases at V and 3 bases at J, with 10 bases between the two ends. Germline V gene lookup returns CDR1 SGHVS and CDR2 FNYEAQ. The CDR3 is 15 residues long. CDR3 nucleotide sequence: TGTGCCAGCAGCTTAGCCCCAGGGGTTACAGATACGCAGTATTTT. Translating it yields CASSLAPGVTDTQYF.

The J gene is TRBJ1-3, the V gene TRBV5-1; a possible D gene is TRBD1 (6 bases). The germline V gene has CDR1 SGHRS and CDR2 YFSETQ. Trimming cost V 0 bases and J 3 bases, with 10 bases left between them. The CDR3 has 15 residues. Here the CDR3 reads CASSLGRGSGNTIYF. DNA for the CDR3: TGCGCCAGCAGCTTGGGCAGGGGAAGTGGAAACACCATATATTTT.

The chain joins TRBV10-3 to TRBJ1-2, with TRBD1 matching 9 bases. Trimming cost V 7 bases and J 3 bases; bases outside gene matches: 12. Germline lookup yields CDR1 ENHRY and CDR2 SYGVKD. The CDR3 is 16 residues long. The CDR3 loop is CAITPGQGIPDYGYTF. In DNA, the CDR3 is TGTGCCATCACCCCGGGACAGGGTATCCCCGACTATGGCTACACCTTC.

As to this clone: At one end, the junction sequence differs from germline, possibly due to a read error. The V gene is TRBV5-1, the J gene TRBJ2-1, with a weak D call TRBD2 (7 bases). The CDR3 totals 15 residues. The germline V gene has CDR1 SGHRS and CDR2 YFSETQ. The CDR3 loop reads CASSPGQLSGNEQFF. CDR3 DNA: TGTGCCAGCAGCCCCGGACAGCTTAGCGGGAATGAGCAGTTCTTC.

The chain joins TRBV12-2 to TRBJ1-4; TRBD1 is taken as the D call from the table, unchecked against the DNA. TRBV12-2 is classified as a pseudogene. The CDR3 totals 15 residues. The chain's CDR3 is CASRDNRVVGEKLFF. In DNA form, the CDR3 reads TGTGCAAGTCGCGACAACAGGGTGGTTGGGGAAAAACTGTTTTTT.

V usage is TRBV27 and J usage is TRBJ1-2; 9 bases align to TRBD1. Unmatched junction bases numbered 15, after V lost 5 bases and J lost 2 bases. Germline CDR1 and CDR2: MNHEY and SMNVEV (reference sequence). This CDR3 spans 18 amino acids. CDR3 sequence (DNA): TGTGCCAGCAGTCCCCTTTACTGGACAGGGGCAAAGAACTATGGCTACACCTTC. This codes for CASSPLYWTGAKNYGYTF.

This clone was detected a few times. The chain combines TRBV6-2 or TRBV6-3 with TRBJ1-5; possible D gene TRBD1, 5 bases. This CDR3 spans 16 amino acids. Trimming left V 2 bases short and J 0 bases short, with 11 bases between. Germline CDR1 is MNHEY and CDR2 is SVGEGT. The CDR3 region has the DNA TGTGCCAGCAGTTACGGGGCAACCTATAGCAATCAGCCCCAGCATTTT. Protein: CASSYGATYSNQPQHF.

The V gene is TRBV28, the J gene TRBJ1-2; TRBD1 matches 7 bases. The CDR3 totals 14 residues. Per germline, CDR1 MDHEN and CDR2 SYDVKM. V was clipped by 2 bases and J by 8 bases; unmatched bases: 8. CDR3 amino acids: CASSLEGAPRGYTF. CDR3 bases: TGTGCCAGCAGTTTAGAGGGGGCCCCGCGGGGCTACACCTTC.

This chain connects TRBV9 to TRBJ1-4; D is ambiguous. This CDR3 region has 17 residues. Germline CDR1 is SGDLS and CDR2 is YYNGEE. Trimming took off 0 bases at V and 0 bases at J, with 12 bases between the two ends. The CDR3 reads CASSVGRSAATNEKLFF. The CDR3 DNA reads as TGTGCCAGCAGCGTAGGGCGGAGTGCCGCAACTAATGAAAAACTGTTTTTT.

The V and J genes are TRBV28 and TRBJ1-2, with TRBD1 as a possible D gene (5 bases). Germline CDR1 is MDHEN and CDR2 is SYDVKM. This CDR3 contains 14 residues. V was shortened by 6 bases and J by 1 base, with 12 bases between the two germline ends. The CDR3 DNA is TGTGCCAGCAGAGCTGGGGGGAATAACTATGGCTACACCTTC. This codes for CASRAGGNNYGYTF.

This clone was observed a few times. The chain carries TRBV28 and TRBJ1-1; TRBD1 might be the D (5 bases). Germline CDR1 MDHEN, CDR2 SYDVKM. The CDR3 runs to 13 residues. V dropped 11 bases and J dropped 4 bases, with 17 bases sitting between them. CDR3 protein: CAATSGGRTEAFF. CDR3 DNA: TGTGCCGCTACGAGCGGGGGTCGCACTGAAGCTTTCTTT.

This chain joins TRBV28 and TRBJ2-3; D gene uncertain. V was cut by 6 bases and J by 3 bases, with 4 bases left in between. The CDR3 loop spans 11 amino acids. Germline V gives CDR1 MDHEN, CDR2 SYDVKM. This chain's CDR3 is CASSPTDTQYF. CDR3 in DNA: TGTGCCAGCAGCCCTACAGATACGCAGTATTTT.

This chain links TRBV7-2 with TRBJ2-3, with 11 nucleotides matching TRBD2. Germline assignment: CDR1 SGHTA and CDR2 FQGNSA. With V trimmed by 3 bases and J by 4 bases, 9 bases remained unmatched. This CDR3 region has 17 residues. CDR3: CASSLTKLAGVADTQYF. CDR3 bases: TGTGCCAGCAGCTTGACCAAACTAGCGGGAGTTGCAGATACGCAGTATTTT. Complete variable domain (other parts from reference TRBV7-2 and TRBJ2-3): GAGVSQSPSNKVTEKGKDVELRCDPISGHTALYWYRQSLGQGLEFLIYFQGNSAPDKSGLPSDRFSAERTGGSVSTLTIQRTQQEDSAVYLCASSLTKLAGVADTQYFGPGTRLTVL.

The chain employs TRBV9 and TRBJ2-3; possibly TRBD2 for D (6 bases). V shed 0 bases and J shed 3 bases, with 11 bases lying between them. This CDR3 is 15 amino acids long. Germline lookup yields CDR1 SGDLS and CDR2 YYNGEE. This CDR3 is CASSVAGGGTDTQYF. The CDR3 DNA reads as TGTGCCAGCAGCGTAGCTGGGGGAGGTACAGATACGCAGTATTTT.

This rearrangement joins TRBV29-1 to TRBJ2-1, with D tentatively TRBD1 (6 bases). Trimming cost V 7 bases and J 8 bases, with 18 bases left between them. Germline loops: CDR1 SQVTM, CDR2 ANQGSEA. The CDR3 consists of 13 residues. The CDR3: CSGDIVLGDEQFF. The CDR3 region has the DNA TGCAGCGGGGACATCGTTCTAGGGGATGAGCAGTTCTTC.

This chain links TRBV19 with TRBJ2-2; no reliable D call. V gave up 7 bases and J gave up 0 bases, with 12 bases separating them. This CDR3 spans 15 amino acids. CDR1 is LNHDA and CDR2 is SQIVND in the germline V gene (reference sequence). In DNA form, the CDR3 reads TGTGCCAGTAAATCCGGGTACGCGAACACCGGGGAGCTGTTTTTT. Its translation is CASKSGYANTGELFF.

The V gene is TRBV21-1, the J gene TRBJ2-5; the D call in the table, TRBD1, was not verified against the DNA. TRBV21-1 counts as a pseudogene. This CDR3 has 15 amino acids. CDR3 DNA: TGTGCCCCCATTGTGGGGGACAGGTACCAAGAGACCCAGTACTTC. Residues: CAPIVGDRYQETQYF.

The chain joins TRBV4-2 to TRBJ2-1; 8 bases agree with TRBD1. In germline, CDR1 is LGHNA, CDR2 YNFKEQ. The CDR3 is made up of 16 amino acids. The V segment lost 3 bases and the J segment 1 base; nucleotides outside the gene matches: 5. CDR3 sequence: CASSQRTGWSYNEQFF. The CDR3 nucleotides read TGTGCCAGCAGCCAGCGGACAGGGTGGTCCTACAATGAGCAGTTCTTC.